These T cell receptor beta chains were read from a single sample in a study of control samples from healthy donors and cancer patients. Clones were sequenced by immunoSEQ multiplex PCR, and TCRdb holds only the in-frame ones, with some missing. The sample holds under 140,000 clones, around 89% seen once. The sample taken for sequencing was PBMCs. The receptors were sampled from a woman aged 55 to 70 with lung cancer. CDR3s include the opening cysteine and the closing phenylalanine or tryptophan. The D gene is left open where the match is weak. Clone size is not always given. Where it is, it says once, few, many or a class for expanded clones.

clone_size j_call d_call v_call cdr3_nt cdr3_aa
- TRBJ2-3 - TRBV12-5 TGTGCTAGTGGTTTACCTAGCACAGATACGCAGTATTTT CASGLPSTDTQYF
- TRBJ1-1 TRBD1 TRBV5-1 TGCGCCAGCACCCTACAGGGGGGCGGAATCAACACTGAAGCTTTCTTT CASTLQGGGINTEAFF
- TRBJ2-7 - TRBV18 TGTGCCAGCCTTAAGGGGGGGGAAGACTACGAGCAGTACTTC CASLKGGEDYEQYF
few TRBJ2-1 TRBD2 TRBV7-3 TGTGCCAGCAGCTTGAGCGGGGGGTCCTACAATGAGCAGTTCTTC CASSLSGGSYNEQFF
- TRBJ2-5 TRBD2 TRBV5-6 TGTGCCAGCAGCTCGGGGGGGACCCAGTACTTC CASSSGGTQYF
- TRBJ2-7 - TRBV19 TGTGCCAGTAGATCGGCAGAGCAGTCCTACGAGCAGTACTTC CASRSAEQSYEQYF
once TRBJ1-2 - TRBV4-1 TGCGCCAGCAGCCAAGATGGGGGAGGGGGGCAAGGCTACACCTTC CASSQDGGGGQGYTF
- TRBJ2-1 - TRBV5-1 TGCGCCAGCAGCTTGACGGGACGGTTGTCCTACAATGGGCAGTTCTTC CASSLTGRLSYNGQFF
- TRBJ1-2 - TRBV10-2 TGCGCCAGCGAAATGGGGCAGGGGTATGGCTACACCTTC CASEMGQGYGYTF
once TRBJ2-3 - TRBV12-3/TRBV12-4 TGTGCCAGCAACTCCCGCACAGATACGCAGTATTTT CASNSRTDTQYF
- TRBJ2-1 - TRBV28 TGTGCCATCAAGGTGATGGGCTCCTACAATGAGCAGTTCTTC CAIKVMGSYNEQFF
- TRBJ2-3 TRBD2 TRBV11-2 TGTGCCAGCAGCTTAGTTGCGGGGGGCACAGATACGCAGTATTTT CASSLVAGGTDTQYF
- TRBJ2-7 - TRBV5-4 TGTGCCAGCAGCTTGATGGGGGCCTCCTACGAGCAGTACTTC CASSLMGASYEQYF
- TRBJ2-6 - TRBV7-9 TGTGCCAGCAGCTTAGGGGGGACCCGTCTCTTCTCTGGGGCCAACGTCCTGACTTTC CASSLGGTRLFSGANVLTF
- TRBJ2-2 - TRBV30 TGTGCCTGGAGCAGGGGACGGAACACCGGGGAGCTGTTTTTT CAWSRGRNTGELFF
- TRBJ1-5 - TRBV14 TGTGCCAGCAGCCAATCAGGGAAAGATCAGCCCCAGCATTTT CASSQSGKDQPQHF
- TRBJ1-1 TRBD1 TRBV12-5 TGTGCTAGTGGTTTCTCCCTGGGATCAGGGGGTAGCGACACTGAAGCTTTCTTT CASGFSLGSGGSDTEAFF
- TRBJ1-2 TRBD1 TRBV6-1 TGTGCCAGCAGCCCAGGGGGCGGGATATATGGCTACACCTTC CASSPGGGIYGYTF
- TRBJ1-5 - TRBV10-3 TGTGCCATCAGTTCCCCGGGACAAGTAAATCAGCCCCAGCATTTT CAISSPGQVNQPQHF
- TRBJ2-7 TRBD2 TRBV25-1 TGTGCCAGCAGTGAAACCGGGACTACCAGCCTCCTATCCTACGAGCAGTACTTC CASSETGTTSLLSYEQYF
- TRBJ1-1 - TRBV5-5 TGTGCCAGCAGCTTTAGACAGGTGAACACTGAAGCTTTCTTT CASSFRQVNTEAFF
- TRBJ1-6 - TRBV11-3 TGTGCCAGCAGCTTAGGGGGTAATTCACCCCTCCACTTT CASSLGGNSPLHF
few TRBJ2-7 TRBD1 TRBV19 TGTGCCAGTAGTATGACAGGGGGTTTCAACGAGCAGTACTTC CASSMTGGFNEQYF
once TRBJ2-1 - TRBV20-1 TGCAGTGCCTACAGGGACCGTGAGCAGTTCTTC CSAYRDREQFF
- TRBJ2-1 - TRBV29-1 TGCAGCGTTGAAGCGTCCAAGGTCTATGAGCAGTTCTTC CSVEASKVYEQFF
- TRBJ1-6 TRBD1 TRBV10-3 TGTGCCTCCACTGCAGGGGGTTCACCCCTCCACTTT CASTAGGSPLHF
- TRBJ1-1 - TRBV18 TGTGCCAGCTCACCGGGGGCAGGGCAAGCTTTCTTT CASSPGAGQAFF
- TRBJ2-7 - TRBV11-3 TGTGCCAGCAGCTTAGAGACAGATTCGTACGAGCAGTACTTC CASSLETDSYEQYF
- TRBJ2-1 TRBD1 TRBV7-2 TGTGCCAGCAGCAAGGGGACAGGGAGCTCCTACAATGAGCAGTTCTTC CASSKGTGSSYNEQFF
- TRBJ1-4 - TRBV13 TGTGCCAGCAGCTTGAGGCAGGAAAAACTGTTTTTT CASSLRQEKLFF
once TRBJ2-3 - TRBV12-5 TGTGCTACAGGAAAACTAAACACAGATACGCAGTATTTT CATGKLNTDTQYF
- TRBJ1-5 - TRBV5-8 TGTGCCAGCAGCTTGGGTGGGGGAGGTCAGCCCCAGCATTTT CASSLGGGGQPQHF
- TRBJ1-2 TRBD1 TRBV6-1 TGTGCCAGCAGTGAAGGTTGGATAGGGACAGGAGGCTACTATGGCTACACCTTC CASSEGWIGTGGYYGYTF
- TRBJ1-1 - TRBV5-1 TGCGCCAGCAGCGGACAGACCTACACTGAAGCTTTCTTT CASSGQTYTEAFF
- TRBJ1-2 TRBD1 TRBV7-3 TGTGCCAGCAGCCCCGACAGGGCCCTAGGGGGCTACACCTTC CASSPDRALGGYTF
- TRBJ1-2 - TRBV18 TGTGCCAGCTCACCAGGGGCATCGGCGAACTATGGCTACACCTTC CASSPGASANYGYTF
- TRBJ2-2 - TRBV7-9 TGTGCCAGCAGCTTTATCGCGGCCGGGGAGCTGTTTTTT CASSFIAAGELFF
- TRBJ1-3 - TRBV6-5 TGTGCCAGCAGTTCCCCAGGAGGGGCGACTGGAAACACCATATATTTT CASSSPGGATGNTIYF
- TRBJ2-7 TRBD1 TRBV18 TGTGCCAGCTCACCTGTTGGGACAGGGATAAGTGAGCAGTACTTC CASSPVGTGISEQYF
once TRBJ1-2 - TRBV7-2 TGTGCCAGCAGCTTACAGGAGGTTACTACCTATGGCTACACCTTC CASSLQEVTTYGYTF
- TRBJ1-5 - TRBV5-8 TGTGCCAGCACCCCGGGGACAATTTGGGGTCAGCCCCAGCATTTT CASTPGTIWGQPQHF
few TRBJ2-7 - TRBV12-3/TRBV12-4 TGTGCCAGCAGTAGGAGCTCCTACGAGCAGTACTTC CASSRSSYEQYF
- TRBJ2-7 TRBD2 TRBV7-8 TGTGCCAGCAGCCTCGGACTAGCGGGAGTGACCGAGCAGTACTTC CASSLGLAGVTEQYF
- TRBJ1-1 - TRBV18 TGTGCCAGCTCACTCGCACCGCCGAACACTGAAGCTTTCTTT CASSLAPPNTEAFF
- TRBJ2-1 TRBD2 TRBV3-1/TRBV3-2 TGTGCCAGCAGCCTTCCCGGGACTAGCTATGAGCAGTTCTTC CASSLPGTSYEQFF
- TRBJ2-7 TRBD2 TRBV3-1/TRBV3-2 TGTGCCAGCAGCCAATTTACTAGCGGGAAGTACGAGCAGTACTTC CASSQFTSGKYEQYF
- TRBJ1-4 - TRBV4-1 TGCGCCAGCAGCCAACCCCTCCGTGAAGGGAGACTGTTTTTT CASSQPLREGRLFF
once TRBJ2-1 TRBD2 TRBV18 TGTGCCAGCTCCCAATTCACCGGGACTACGGACAATGAGCAGTTCTTC CASSQFTGTTDNEQFF
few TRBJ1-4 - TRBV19 TGTGCCAGTCAAGTCGGACAGACTTATAATGAAAAACTGTTTTTT CASQVGQTYNEKLFF
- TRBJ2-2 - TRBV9 TGTGCCAGCAGCGTAGAAGGATGGGTCACCGGGGAGCTGTTTTTT CASSVEGWVTGELFF
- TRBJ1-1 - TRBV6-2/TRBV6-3 TGTGCCAGCAGTTTTAGCGGGAGGGGCACTGAAGCTTTCTTT CASSFSGRGTEAFF